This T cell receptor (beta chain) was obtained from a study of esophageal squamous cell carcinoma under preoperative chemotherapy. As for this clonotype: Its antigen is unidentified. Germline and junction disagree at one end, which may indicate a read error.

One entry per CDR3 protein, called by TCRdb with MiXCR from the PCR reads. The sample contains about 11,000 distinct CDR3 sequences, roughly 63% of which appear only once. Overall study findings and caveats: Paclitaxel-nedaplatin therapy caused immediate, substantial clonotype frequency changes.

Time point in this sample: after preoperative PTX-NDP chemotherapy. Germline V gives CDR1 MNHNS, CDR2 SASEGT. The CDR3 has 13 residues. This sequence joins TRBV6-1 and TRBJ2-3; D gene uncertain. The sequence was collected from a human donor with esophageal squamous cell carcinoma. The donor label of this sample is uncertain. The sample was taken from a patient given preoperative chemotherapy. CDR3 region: CGSQAGIPDTQYF. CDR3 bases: TGTGGCAGCCAGGCTGGAATACCGGATACGCAGTATTTT.